The 9 T cell receptor beta chains presented below share a single source sample, sequenced in a study of T cells after yellow fever vaccination (dated by TCRdb to the late 2010s). Libraries came from 5' RACE. Instrument used: Illumina HiSeq 2500. In TCRdb, the public reads were trimmed at Q25 with fastp and aligned with MiXCR, with productive beta chains retained. When rows share a CDR3 protein, they turn into one entry using the most common DNA and genes. Within this sample are about 130,000 distinct CDR3 sequences, with under 8% of them counted one time only. The ten largest clones capture around 2.5% of the sample. The treatment or condition tag for this specimen amounts to: live attenuated yellow fever vaccine strain. Sequences were derived from CD4+ T cells sorted from PBMCs, sampled around 10 days after the first yellow fever vaccination. Every receptor here comes from a man in his late teens or twenties who received the YFV17D yellow fever vaccine.

Here the CDR3 reads CASSSRGGRDGPEKLFF. The CDR3 bases are TGTGCCAGCAGCTCCCGGGGGGGTCGGGACGGACCCGAAAAACTGTTTTTT. The chain has TRBV5-5 and TRBJ1-4; D is possibly TRBD1 (5 bases). Trimming took off 3 bases at V and 8 bases at J, with 23 bases between the two ends. The CDR3 runs 17 residues. Germline loops: CDR1 SGHKS, CDR2 YYEKEE (reference sequence).

Many counts were recorded for this clonotype. CDR3 loop: CASSPYLDYNEQFF. Written as DNA, the CDR3 is TGTGCCAGCAGCCCGTACCTAGATTACAATGAGCAGTTCTTC. The chain couples TRBV7-3 to TRBJ2-1; no definite D call. V was cut by 5 bases and J by 4 bases, with 12 bases left in between. CDR1 is SGHTA and CDR2 is FQGTGA in the germline V gene. This CDR3 is 14 amino acids long.

Turning to this clonotype: This may arise from a read error, as a much more abundant clone is one base away. The gene calls are TRBV29-1 and TRBJ2-5; tentative D call: TRBD1 (6 bases). The germline V gene encodes CDR1 SQVTM and CDR2 ANQGSEA. CDR3 length: 14 residues. CDR3 bases: TGCAGCGTTGGAGGGGGACCGATACAAGAGAACCAGTACTTC. Translated: CSVGGGPIQENQYF.

The sample holds many counts of this clonotype. The rearrangement links TRBV6-4 to TRBJ1-2; possible D gene TRBD1, 6 bases. This CDR3 has 14 amino acids. Trimming shortened V by 2 bases and J by 9 bases, and 16 bases separated the two germline ends. Germline CDR1 reads MRHNA; CDR2 reads SNTAGT. This chain's CDR3 is CASSDPDRRGSYTF. In nucleotides, the CDR3 is TGTGCCAGCAGTGACCCAGACAGGCGCGGGAGCTACACCTTC.

This clonotype was seen ten or more times. The genes are TRBV5-4 and TRBJ2-5, with 7 positions matching TRBD2. V lost 4 bases to trimming and J lost 5 bases; unmatched junction nucleotides: 11. From germline, CDR1 is SGHNT and CDR2 YYREEE (reference sequence). This CDR3 region has 15 residues. Written as DNA, the CDR3 is TGTGCCAGCAGCCCACCTGGCAGGCGGGAGGAGACCCAGTACTTC. This codes for CASSPPGRREETQYF.

Ten or more counts support this clonotype. The chain links TRBV5-6 to TRBJ2-3; D not resolved. The CDR3 consists of 15 residues. Germline loops: CDR1 SGHDT, CDR2 YYEEEE. Trimming took 4 bases from V and 8 from J, leaving 20 bases between them. In DNA, the CDR3 is TGTGCCAGCAGCCCAACGGGCAGGTCATTTGGTACGCAGTATTTT. This encodes CASSPTGRSFGTQYF.

This clonotype was counted at least ten times. The CDR3 DNA is TGTGCCAGCAGCTTAGCGTCCCGGTATGATGAGCAGTTCTTC. It specifies CASSLASRYDEQFF. The gene calls are TRBV7-6 and TRBJ2-1; no definite D call. Germline V gene lookup returns CDR1 SGHVS and CDR2 FNYEAQ. The CDR3 sequence is 14 residues long. Trimming cost V 0 bases and J 8 bases, with 11 bases left between them.

In its sample, this clonotype was seen many times. The J gene is TRBJ1-5, the V gene TRBV2; tentative D call: TRBD1 (5 bases). There are 14 residues in the CDR3. V lost 4 bases, J lost 2 bases, and 9 bases lay in between. Per germline, CDR1 SNHLY and CDR2 FYNNEI. DNA for the CDR3: TGTGCCAGCAGTGCCAGGGTTGGCAATCAGCCCCAGCATTTT. It is translated as CASSARVGNQPQHF.

V is TRBV15 and J is TRBJ1-1; a possible D gene is TRBD1 (5 bases). The germline V gene encodes CDR1 LNHNV and CDR2 YYDKDF (reference sequence). The CDR3 has 13 amino acids. Trimming removed 1 base at V and 10 bases at J, with 13 bases between. CDR3 residues: CATSRVYGTRAFF. The CDR3 region has the DNA TGTGCCACCAGCAGAGTGTACGGGACGAGAGCTTTCTTT.